This TCR beta chain was sequenced for a study of blood T cell repertoires in COVID-19. Study details: The study drew acute and convalescent COVID-19 samples from the United States, Italy and Spain. T cells, B-cell-depleted T cells, or PBMCs supplied cDNA or gDNA.

Study processing details: The authors estimated nucleated cell counts from reference gene primer amplification. Sequenced by immunoSEQ multiplex PCR; TCRdb stores in-frame clones only, minus some. V, J and clone size were drawn from that table, and D and trimming were deduced from the DNA. The data hold around 140,000 clones, with over 80% observed a single time. This clone was seen a few times. The germline CDR1 and CDR2 sequences are LNHNV and YYDKDF (reference sequence). The CDR3 runs 15 residues. V lost 3 bases, J lost 2 bases, and 11 bases lay in between. This sequence was found in a man aged 55 to 70 with active or convalescent COVID-19. This chain uses TRBV15 with TRBJ1-5; the D is unclear. Sample: peripheral blood. Here the CDR3 DNA reads TGTGCCACCAGCAGCCGGCCCGGGGGCAATCAGCCCCAGCATTTT. Amino acids: CATSSRPGGNQPQHF.